What follows describes a single TCR beta chain. The sample is drawn from a study of blood T cell repertoires in COVID-19. Study details: Samples taken during acute and convalescent COVID-19 were collected in the United States, Italy and Spain. Sources were T cells, B-cell-depleted T cells, or PBMCs; the material itself was cDNA or gDNA.

Under the authors' procedure: Quantification of nucleated cells was approximated via reference gene primer amplification. The repertoire was sequenced with immunoSEQ multiplex PCR; TCRdb's copy has only in-frame clones and lacks some. V, J and clone size were drawn from that table, and D and trimming were deduced from the DNA. This repertoire shows over 450,000 clones, around nine tenths found once; its top ten account for roughly 8%. The length of the CDR3 is 15 residues. Germline V CDR1 and CDR2: ENHRY, SYGVKD. The J segment lost 7 bases and the V segment lost 2 bases, leaving 4 bases of the junction unmatched.

The J gene is TRBJ2-1, the V gene TRBV10-3; TRBD2 agrees at 11 bases. This receptor was taken from a woman aged 45 to 65 with COVID-19, enrolled during active disease. Sequencing was done on a sample of peripheral blood. The CDR3 region is CAISERSGGGNEQFF. The CDR3 DNA reads as TGTGCCATCAGTGAGCGTAGCGGGGGGGGGAATGAGCAGTTCTTC.